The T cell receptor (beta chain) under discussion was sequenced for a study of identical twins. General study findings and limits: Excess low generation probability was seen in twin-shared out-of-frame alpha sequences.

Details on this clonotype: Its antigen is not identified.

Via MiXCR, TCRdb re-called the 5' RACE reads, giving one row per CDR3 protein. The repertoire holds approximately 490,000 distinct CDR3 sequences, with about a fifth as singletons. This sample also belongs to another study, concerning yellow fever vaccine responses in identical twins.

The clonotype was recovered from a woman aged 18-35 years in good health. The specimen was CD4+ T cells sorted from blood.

CDR3 sequence (DNA): TGTGCCAGCAGTTTGGAGTTAGGGGGCTACACCTTC. Translated: CASSLELGGYTF. The chain links TRBV28 to TRBJ1-2; D call uncertain. The CDR3 contains 12 residues. The V and J ends lost 3 bases and 8 bases respectively, with 10 bases between them. Germline CDR1 MDHEN, CDR2 SYDVKM.